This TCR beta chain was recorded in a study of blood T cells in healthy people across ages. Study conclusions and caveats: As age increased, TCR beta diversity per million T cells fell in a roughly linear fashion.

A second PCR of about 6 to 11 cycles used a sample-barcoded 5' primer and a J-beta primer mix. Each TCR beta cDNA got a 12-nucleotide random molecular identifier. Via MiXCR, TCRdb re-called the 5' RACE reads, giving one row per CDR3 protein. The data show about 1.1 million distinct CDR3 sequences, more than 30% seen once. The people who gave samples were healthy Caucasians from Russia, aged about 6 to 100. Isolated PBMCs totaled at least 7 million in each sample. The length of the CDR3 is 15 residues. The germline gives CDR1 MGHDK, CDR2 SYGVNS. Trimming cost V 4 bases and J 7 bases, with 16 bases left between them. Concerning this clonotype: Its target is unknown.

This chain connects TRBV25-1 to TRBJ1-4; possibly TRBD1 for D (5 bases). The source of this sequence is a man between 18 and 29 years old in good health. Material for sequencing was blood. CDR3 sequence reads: CASSAPGSGVEKLFF. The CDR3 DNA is TGTGCCAGCAGTGCTCCAGGGTCGGGCGTTGAAAAACTGTTTTTT.